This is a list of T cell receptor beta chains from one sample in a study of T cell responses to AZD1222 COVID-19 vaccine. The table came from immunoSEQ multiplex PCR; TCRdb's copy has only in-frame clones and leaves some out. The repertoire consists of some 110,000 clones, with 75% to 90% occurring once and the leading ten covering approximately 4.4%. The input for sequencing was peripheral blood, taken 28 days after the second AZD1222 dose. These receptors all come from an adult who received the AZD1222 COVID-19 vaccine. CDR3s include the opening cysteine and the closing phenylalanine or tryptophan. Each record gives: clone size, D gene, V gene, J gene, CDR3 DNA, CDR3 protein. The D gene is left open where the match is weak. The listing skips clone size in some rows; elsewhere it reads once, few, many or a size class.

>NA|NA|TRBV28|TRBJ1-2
TGTGCCAGCAGGTTTACAGACTATGGCTACACCTTC
CASRFTDYGYTF
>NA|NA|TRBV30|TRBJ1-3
TGTGCCTGGAGGGAGACAGGACCTTCTGGAAACACCATATATTTT
CAWRETGPSGNTIYF
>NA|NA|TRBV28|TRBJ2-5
TGTGCCAGCAGTTTTTCCGTGGGGCTCGGGACCCAGTACTTC
CASSFSVGLGTQYF
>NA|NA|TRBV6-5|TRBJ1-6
TGTGCCAGCAGTTTCCTGGGGGGTCAAAATTCACCCCTCCACTTT
CASSFLGGQNSPLHF
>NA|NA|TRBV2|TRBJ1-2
TGTGCCAGCAGGACAGGTTATGGCTACACCTTC
CASRTGYGYTF
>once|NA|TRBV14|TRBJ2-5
TGTGCCAGCAGCCGAGCATTGGGTGAGGAGACCCAGTACTTC
CASSRALGEETQYF
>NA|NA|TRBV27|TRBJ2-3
TGTGCCAGCAGTTTAGCTGGGCCTCAAGATACGCAGTATTTT
CASSLAGPQDTQYF
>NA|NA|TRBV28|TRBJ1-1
TGTGCCAGCAGTTTATTAAGGGGGGAAGCTTTCTTT
CASSLLRGEAFF
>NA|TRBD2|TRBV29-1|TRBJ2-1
TGCAGCGCCGACTCCGGGACTAGTGCTACCGTCTACAATGAGCAGTTCTTC
CSADSGTSATVYNEQFF
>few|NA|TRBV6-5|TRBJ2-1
TGTGCCAGCAGCCCCGGGCCGAAGAATGAGCAGTTCTTC
CASSPGPKNEQFF
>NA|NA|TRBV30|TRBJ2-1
TGTGCCTGGAGTGGGGGGCCAGCCTACAATGAGCAGTTCTTC
CAWSGGPAYNEQFF
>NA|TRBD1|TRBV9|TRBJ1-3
TGTGCCAGCAGCGCCCGGGACAGCTCTGGAAACACCATATATTTT
CASSARDSSGNTIYF
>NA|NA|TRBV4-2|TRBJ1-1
TGTGCCAGCAGCCAAGAAATGACACGGTTGAACACTGAAGCTTTCTTT
CASSQEMTRLNTEAFF
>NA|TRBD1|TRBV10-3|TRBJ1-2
TGTGCCATCAGTGCCTCTGGGACAGGGGCTGGCTACACCTTC
CAISASGTGAGYTF
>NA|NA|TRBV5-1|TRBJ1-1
TGCGCCAGCAGCTTGGAGCGGGGTGAAGCTTTCTTT
CASSLERGEAFF
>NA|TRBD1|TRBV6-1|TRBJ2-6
TGTGCCAGCAGTGAAGAAGACAGGGTTGGGGCCAACGTCCTGACTTTC
CASSEEDRVGANVLTF
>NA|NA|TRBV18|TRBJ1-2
TGTGCCAGCTCACCAGAAGGGTCTTGGGGCTACACCTTC
CASSPEGSWGYTF
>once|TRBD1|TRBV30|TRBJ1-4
TGTGCCTGGAGTGCAGGGGGAGGCGAAAAACTGTTTTTT
CAWSAGGGEKLFF
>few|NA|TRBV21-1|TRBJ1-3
TGTGCCAGCAGGCACGGATACGACAGGGGGTCTGGAAACACCATATATTTT
CASRHGYDRGSGNTIYF
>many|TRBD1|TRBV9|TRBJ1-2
TGTGCCAGCAGCGTTGGTCCCTACCAGGGGGGTAAGGATGGCTACACCTTC
CASSVGPYQGGKDGYTF
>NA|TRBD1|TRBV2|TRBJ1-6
TGTGCCAGTAGGGGGGGACAGACAAATAATTCACCCCTCCACTTT
CASRGGQTNNSPLHF
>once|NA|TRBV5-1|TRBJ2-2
TGCGCCAGCAGCACTGGCGGGACGGTGAACACCGGGGAGCTGTTTTTT
CASSTGGTVNTGELFF
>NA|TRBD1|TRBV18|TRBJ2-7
TGTGCCAGCTCACTCAGACAGGGGGTCTACGAGCAGTACTTC
CASSLRQGVYEQYF
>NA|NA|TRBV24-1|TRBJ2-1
TGTGCCACCAGTGATCTGTACAATGAGCAGTTCTTC
CATSDLYNEQFF
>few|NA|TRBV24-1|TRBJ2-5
TGTGCCACCAGTGATTTAGGTAGCGACCAAGAGACCCAGTACTTC
CATSDLGSDQETQYF
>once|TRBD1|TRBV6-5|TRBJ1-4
TGTGCCAGCAGTTACTCGGGACAGTTTAATGAAAAACTGTTTTTT
CASSYSGQFNEKLFF
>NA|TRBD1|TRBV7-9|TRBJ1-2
TGTGCCAGCAGCTCCCAGGCCCGGGACAGCTTTTATACTAACTATGGCTACACCTTC
CASSSQARDSFYTNYGYTF
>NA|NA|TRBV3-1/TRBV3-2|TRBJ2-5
TGTGCCAGCAGCCAAGTCCTCGGGGGTCAAGAGACCCAGTACTTC
CASSQVLGGQETQYF
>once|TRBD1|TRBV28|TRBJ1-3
TGTGCCAGCAGTTTAGACAGGGGGACTGGAAACACCATATATTTT
CASSLDRGTGNTIYF
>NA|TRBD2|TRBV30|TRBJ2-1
TGTGCCCACGGGAGGGGGGCCTCCTACAATGAGCAGTTCTTC
CAHGRGASYNEQFF
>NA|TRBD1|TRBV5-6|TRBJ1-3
TGTGCCAGCAGCTTCTCATTGGTAGGGACAGGGCCCGGAAACACCATATATTTT
CASSFSLVGTGPGNTIYF
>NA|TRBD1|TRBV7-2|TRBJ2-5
TGTGCCAGCAGCTATCAGGGGGCCCTACAAGAGACCCAGTACTTC
CASSYQGALQETQYF
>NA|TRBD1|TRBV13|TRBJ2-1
TGTGCCAGCAGCTTCCTTACAGGGGAGAGTTATGAGCAGTTCTTC
CASSFLTGESYEQFF
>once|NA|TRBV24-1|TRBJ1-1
TGTGCCACCAGTGAAACACAGGATGTGAACACTGAAGCTTTCTTT
CATSETQDVNTEAFF
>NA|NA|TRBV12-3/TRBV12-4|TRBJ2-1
TGTGCCAGCAGTGTGCTTCACGGCGGCCTGTTCTTC
CASSVLHGGLFF
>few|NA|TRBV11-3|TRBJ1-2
TGTGCCAGCAGCTTACAGGGACATTTGGGCTACACCTTC
CASSLQGHLGYTF
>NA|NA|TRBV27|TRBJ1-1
TGTGCCAGCAGCCCCGTACTGGGGGAAGCTTTCTTT
CASSPVLGEAFF
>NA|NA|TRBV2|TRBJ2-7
TGTGCCAGCAGTGATGGGCGGTTCCCCTACGAGCAGTACTTC
CASSDGRFPYEQYF
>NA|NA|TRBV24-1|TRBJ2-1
TGTGCCACCAGTGATCGGCACTACAATGAGCAGTTCTTC
CATSDRHYNEQFF
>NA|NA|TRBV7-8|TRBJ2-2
TGTGCCAGCAGCCCCGAACCTCGGCTCGCCGGGGAGCTGTTTTTT
CASSPEPRLAGELFF
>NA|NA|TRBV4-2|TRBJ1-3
TGTGCCAGCAGCCAATATAAACCACGGGTGGCCGGAAACACCATATATTTT
CASSQYKPRVAGNTIYF
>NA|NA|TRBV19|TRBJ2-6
TGTGCCAGTAAAGTAAGGACTTCCGACTCTGGGGCCAACGTCCTGACTTTC
CASKVRTSDSGANVLTF
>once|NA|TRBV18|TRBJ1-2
TGTGCCAGCTCACCACCTGGCCAGGGGACTAACTATGGCTACACCTTC
CASSPPGQGTNYGYTF
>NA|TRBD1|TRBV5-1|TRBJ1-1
TGCGCCAGCAGCAGACAGGGGGTCTATGGAACTGAAGCTTTCTTT
CASSRQGVYGTEAFF
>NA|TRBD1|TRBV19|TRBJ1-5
TGTGCCAGTGATAATGGACAGGGGCGTCAGCCCCAGCATTTT
CASDNGQGRQPQHF
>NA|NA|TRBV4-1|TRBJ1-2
TGCGCCAGCAGTCTCCCGGGGGGTAGCGATGGCTACACCTTC
CASSLPGGSDGYTF
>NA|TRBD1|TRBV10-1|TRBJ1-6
TGCGCCAGCAGTGTTCGGGGGACAGGGAATTCACCCCTCCACTTT
CASSVRGTGNSPLHF
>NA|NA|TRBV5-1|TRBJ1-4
TGCGCCAGCAGCGTCCCCAGGGCGGACGAAAAACTGTTTTTT
CASSVPRADEKLFF
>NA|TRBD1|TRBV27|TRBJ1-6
TGTGCCAGCAGTTTATCTTGGGACAGGGTTGACTCACCCCTCCACTTT
CASSLSWDRVDSPLHF
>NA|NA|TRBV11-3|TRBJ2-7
TGTGCCAGCAGCTTATCTGTGTTGTCTGGTGAGCAGTACTTC
CASSLSVLSGEQYF
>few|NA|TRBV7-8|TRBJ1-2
TGTGCCAGCAGCTACTCCCGGTCCTACGGCTACACCTTC
CASSYSRSYGYTF
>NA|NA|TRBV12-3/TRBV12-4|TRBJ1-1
TGTGCCAGCAGAAAACGGGACGAAACTGAAGCTTTCTTT
CASRKRDETEAFF